Listed below are T cell receptor beta chains from one sample, sequenced in a study of shared T cell receptors in the human thymus. Using immunoSEQ multiplex PCR, the repertoire was profiled, and TCRdb retains in-frame clones only, with some absent. Found here are under 850,000 clones, 70% to 90% of them singletons; the top ten hold around 0.01%. In addition, the sample was reused for a study of human thymus T cells.

The sequencing sample was made of thymocytes. Receptors originate from a boy under two years old with a congenital heart defect. CDR3s include the opening cysteine and the closing phenylalanine or tryptophan. D genes are given only for firm matches. Only part of the rows carry a size: once, few, many, or a class if the clone is expanded.

V	J	size	D	CDR3	DNA
TRBV15	TRBJ2-3	.	.	CATSSRKRSTDTQYF	TGTGCCACCAGCAGTAGGAAGCGTAGCACAGATACGCAGTATTTT
TRBV4-2	TRBJ2-7	.	TRBD2	CASSHLAGNSYEQYF	TGTGCCAGCAGCCACCTAGCGGGTAATTCCTACGAGCAGTACTTC
TRBV4-1	TRBJ1-4	once	.	CASSHANPGGEKLFF	TGCGCCAGCAGCCACGCAAACCCAGGAGGTGAAAAACTGTTTTTT
TRBV5-1	TRBJ2-1	.	TRBD2	CASSQARDRLSSGRALSYNEQFF	TGCGCCAGCAGCCAAGCGAGGGACAGGCTTTCTAGCGGGAGGGCCCTCAGTTACAATGAGCAGTTCTTC
TRBV4-1	TRBJ1-5	.	.	CASSRTGINQPQHF	TGCGCCAGCAGTCGCACGGGTATCAATCAGCCCCAGCATTTT
TRBV6-5	TRBJ1-2	.	TRBD1	CASSFGSTGSNYGYTF	TGTGCCAGCAGTTTTGGGTCGACAGGGTCCAACTATGGCTACACCTTC
TRBV25-1	TRBJ1-3	.	.	CASSQMDMAASGNTIYF	TGTGCCAGCAGTCAAATGGACATGGCAGCGTCTGGAAACACCATATATTTT
TRBV18	TRBJ2-3	once	.	CASSPVANHDTQYF	TGTGCCAGCTCACCCGTAGCGAACCACGATACGCAGTATTTT
TRBV9	TRBJ1-2	.	.	CASHPRADLYGYTF	TGTGCCAGCCACCCGCGGGCGGACCTCTATGGCTACACCTTC
TRBV5-4	TRBJ2-5	.	TRBD1	CASSLTPGQVQETQYF	TGTGCCAGCAGCCTTACCCCGGGACAGGTCCAAGAGACCCAGTACTTC
TRBV7-9	TRBJ2-5	once	TRBD2	CASSPQQKAGVHQETQYF	TGTGCCAGCAGCCCACAACAGAAAGCGGGAGTCCACCAAGAGACCCAGTACTTC
TRBV6-6	TRBJ2-1	.	TRBD2	CATSPGGSYNEQFF	TGTGCCACCAGTCCGGGGGGCTCCTACAATGAGCAGTTCTTC
TRBV4-3	TRBJ2-2	.	.	CASSQPLPGDTGELFF	TGCGCCAGCAGCCAGCCCCTCCCAGGGGACACCGGGGAGCTGTTTTTT
TRBV6-5	TRBJ2-1	.	TRBD1	CASSSEQGNDEQFF	TGTGCCAGCAGTTCTGAACAGGGGAATGATGAGCAGTTCTTC
TRBV27	TRBJ2-2	.	.	CASSLSMRSDAGELFF	TGTGCCAGCAGTTTATCGATGAGGTCCGACGCCGGGGAGCTGTTTTTT
TRBV21-1	TRBJ1-1	.	.	CASSKNWRITEAFF	TGTGCCAGCAGCAAGAATTGGAGGATCACTGAAGCTTTCTTT
TRBV5-5	TRBJ2-1	.	.	CASRLTEDSSDYNEQFF	TGTGCCAGCAGGTTGACGGAGGATTCGTCCGATTACAATGAGCAGTTCTTC
TRBV19	TRBJ1-2	few	TRBD1	CASMGQGGYTF	TGTGCCAGTATGGGACAGGGTGGCTACACCTTC